A selection of T cell receptor beta chains follows, all from one sample in a study of T cell changes during pregnancy in multiple sclerosis. TCRdb keeps only in-frame clones here, not all; method: immunoSEQ multiplex PCR. In the table there are tens of thousands of clones, about 91% of which are singletons. Material: CD4+ T cells from peripheral blood mononuclear cells, obtained after pregnancy. These receptors all stem from a female donor in good health, enrolled as a control in a pregnancy study. The CDR3 runs from the conserved cysteine through the conserved F or W. Fields, in order: J gene, V gene, D gene, clone size, CDR3 DNA, CDR3 protein. A D gene is named only where the DNA matches it firmly. Part of the rows lack a size; the others show once, few, many or a class for expanded clones.

TRBJ1-4 TRBV19 TRBD1 NA TGTGCCAGCAACGACAGGGGCGAAAAACTGTTTTTT CASNDRGEKLFF
TRBJ2-7 TRBV28 NA NA TGTGCCAGCAGACCAGGGGGGAACGAGCAGTACTTC CASRPGGNEQYF
TRBJ2-1 TRBV11-3 TRBD2 NA TGTGCCAGCAGCCACGAGGGACTAGCGGGGGGCAATGAGCAGTTCTTC CASSHEGLAGGNEQFF
TRBJ1-3 TRBV6-1 NA NA TGTGCCAGCAGTGAAGCGCGTCTCAGGGGTAGGGGAAACACCATATATTTT CASSEARLRGRGNTIYF
TRBJ1-5 TRBV6-1 TRBD1 NA TGTGCCGGCAGTGACGGACAGGGGGCTCGGCAGCCCCAGCATTTT CAGSDGQGARQPQHF
TRBJ2-1 TRBV7-9 TRBD2 NA TGTGCCAGCAGCTTACCCCGCCTTAGCGGGAGCTCCTACAATGAGCAGTTCTTC CASSLPRLSGSSYNEQFF
TRBJ2-5 TRBV5-4 NA NA TGTGCCAGCAGCCTTATTGGGGGGTTCCAAGAGACCCAGTACTTC CASSLIGGFQETQYF
TRBJ2-5 TRBV29-1 NA NA TGCAGCGTTGAGGGCAGGGAAGAGACCCAGTACTTC CSVEGREETQYF
TRBJ2-3 TRBV9 TRBD2 NA TGTGCCAGCAGCGACCGACTAGCGGATTTCACAGATACGCAGTATTTT CASSDRLADFTDTQYF
TRBJ1-2 TRBV28 TRBD1 NA TGTGCCAGCACGGGGACAGGGGCGGCGTATGGCTACACCTTC CASTGTGAAYGYTF
TRBJ1-5 TRBV7-9 NA NA TGTGCCAGCAGCTTGATGCAAGGACTGCCCCAGCATTTT CASSLMQGLPQHF
TRBJ2-1 TRBV5-1 NA NA TGCGCCAGCAGCCAAAGGACAGACAGCTCCTACAATGAGCAGTTCTTC CASSQRTDSSYNEQFF
TRBJ2-5 TRBV5-1 TRBD2 few TGCGCCAGCAGCTTTAGCGGGCCCCAAGAGACCCAGTACTTC CASSFSGPQETQYF
TRBJ2-2 TRBV4-1 NA NA TGCGCCAGCAGCCTAGGACTAAACACCGGGGAGCTGTTTTTT CASSLGLNTGELFF
TRBJ1-3 TRBV19 NA NA TGTGCCAGTAGTGGCTGGACAGTCTCTGGAAACACCATATATTTT CASSGWTVSGNTIYF
TRBJ2-7 TRBV5-1 NA NA TGCGCCAGCAGCTTGGTCGGGGAAGTAACCCACGAGCAGTACTTC CASSLVGEVTHEQYF
TRBJ2-5 TRBV10-3 NA NA TGTGCCATCAGTGATCCCGGGCTAAGGGGCTGGGAGACCCAGTACTTC CAISDPGLRGWETQYF
TRBJ1-5 TRBV6-4 NA NA TGTGCCAGCAGGACGACACATTATCAGCCCCAGCATTTT CASRTTHYQPQHF
TRBJ1-6 TRBV2 NA NA TGTGCCAGCAGGAGTTTGGCACCCCTCCACTTT CASRSLAPLHF
TRBJ1-2 TRBV27 NA NA TGTGCCAGCAGTTTATCTCTCGGGTTAGGTGGCTACACCTTC CASSLSLGLGGYTF
TRBJ2-1 TRBV19 NA NA TGTGCCAGTAGTATGCCCCCTCAGGGGAATGAGCAGTTCTTC CASSMPPQGNEQFF
TRBJ1-3 TRBV2 NA once TGTGCCAGCAGTTATACAGGGAACATTGGAAACACCATATATTTT CASSYTGNIGNTIYF
TRBJ2-3 TRBV10-2 TRBD1 NA TGCGCCAGCAACCCGGGACAGACAACTTCTAGCACAGATACGCAGTATTTT CASNPGQTTSSTDTQYF
TRBJ2-7 TRBV19 NA NA TGTGCCAGTAGCAGTCAGGGGCTCGACGAGCAGTACTTC CASSSQGLDEQYF
TRBJ1-4 TRBV2 NA NA TGTGCCAGCAAGACGGGGGGAGGAAAACTGTTTTTT CASKTGGGKLFF
TRBJ2-3 TRBV2 TRBD1 once TGTGCCAGCGGACCGGGACAGCTTAACACAGATACGCAGTATTTT CASGPGQLNTDTQYF
TRBJ1-1 TRBV5-1 TRBD1 NA TGCGCCAGCAGCACCGGGACAGGGAACACTGAAGCTTTCTTT CASSTGTGNTEAFF
TRBJ2-5 TRBV7-9 NA NA TGTGCCAGCAGCCTCTTACAGGGGAGGGAGACCCAGTACTTC CASSLLQGRETQYF
TRBJ1-1 TRBV5-5 TRBD1 NA TGTGCCAGCACAAAGACAGGGGCGCCCACTGAAGCTTTCTTT CASTKTGAPTEAFF
TRBJ2-7 TRBV10-1 NA NA TGCGCCAGCAGTGAACGGGCAGGGCCCCACGAGCAGTACTTC CASSERAGPHEQYF
TRBJ1-3 TRBV5-4 TRBD1 NA TGTGCCAGCAGCCGAGGGGGCGCTGGAAACACCATATATTTT CASSRGGAGNTIYF
TRBJ2-1 TRBV6-1 NA NA TGTGCCAGCAGTTTTGGGCCCCGGGACTCCGAGTTCTTC CASSFGPRDSEFF
TRBJ1-2 TRBV5-1 NA NA TGCGCCAGCAGCTTGAGGGAGGGGTTGAGTGGCTACACCTTC CASSLREGLSGYTF
TRBJ1-1 TRBV2 NA NA TGTGCCAGCAGTGTACAGGGTCCTAACACTGAAGCTTTCTTT CASSVQGPNTEAFF
TRBJ1-1 TRBV28 NA NA TGTGCCAGCAGTTTATACATGAACACTGAAGCTTTCTTT CASSLYMNTEAFF
TRBJ2-7 TRBV29-1 TRBD1 once TGCAGCTTTCGGACAGGGGGCTACGAGCAGTACTTC CSFRTGGYEQYF
TRBJ1-2 TRBV19 TRBD1 NA TGTGCCAGTAGTATAGGCACAGGGGTAGGTGGCTACACCTTC CASSIGTGVGGYTF
TRBJ1-1 TRBV7-9 NA NA TGTGCCAGCAGCTCAGAACCCCCAGGGGCCGGGGGGGTGGCTTTCTTT CASSSEPPGAGGVAFF
TRBJ2-7 TRBV6-1 NA NA TGTGCCAGCAGTGCAGCCTCCCATTCGAGCGAGCAGTACTTC CASSAASHSSEQYF
TRBJ2-1 TRBV5-5 TRBD2 NA TGTGCCAGCAGCTGGCCCCTAGCGGGAAGGGGGGAGCAGTTCTTC CASSWPLAGRGEQFF
TRBJ1-2 TRBV27 TRBD1 few TGTGCCAGCAGTTCTGGACAGGGGTGGAATGGCTACACCTTC CASSSGQGWNGYTF
TRBJ2-7 TRBV6-5 TRBD2 NA TGTGCCAGCAGTTGGACTAGCGGGGGGTCTAGCGAGCAGTACTTC CASSWTSGGSSEQYF
TRBJ1-5 TRBV23-1 TRBD1 NA TGCGCCAGCAGTCAGGCCGGGACAGGGGCCCTTAGCAATCAGCCCCAGCATTTT CASSQAGTGALSNQPQHF
TRBJ2-2 TRBV25-1 TRBD1 NA TGTGCCAGCAGTGACCTTCGGACAGGGGAACACGGGGAGCTGTTTTTT CASSDLRTGEHGELFF
TRBJ1-5 TRBV2 TRBD1 NA TGTGCCAGCAGTTCCCGGGACAGGGGGATCAATCAGCCCCAGCATTTT CASSSRDRGINQPQHF
TRBJ2-5 TRBV27 NA NA TGTGCCAGCAGTTTAGGGGCCGTCCATAGTCAAGGAAGGGAGACCCAGTACTTC CASSLGAVHSQGRETQYF
TRBJ2-7 TRBV29-1 NA medium-sized TGCAGCGTTGAGTCCGGGGGTAACTCCTACGAGCAGTACTTC CSVESGGNSYEQYF
TRBJ1-1 TRBV5-1 NA NA TGCGCCAGCTTACCGGGACACCAGAACACTGAAGCTTTCTTT CASLPGHQNTEAFF
TRBJ2-7 TRBV28 NA NA TGTGCCAGCAGTTTGTGGGGGGGCCCCTACGAGCAGTACTTC CASSLWGGPYEQYF